This T cell receptor (beta chain) was retrieved from a study of OX40 agonist ivuxolimab in advanced cancers. Study as a whole: Participants averaged 60 years of age (range 23 to 79) and were over 75% male.

Note on this clone: Antigen unknown.

The protocol was immunoSEQ multiplex PCR, while the TCRdb copy is restricted to in-frame clones and leaves out a portion. The sample shows around 94,000 clones, around 90% of them seen only once. Samples were taken at baseline and on day 1 of cycles 4 and 7. The ends lost 2 bases at V and 1 base at J; junction bases unmatched: 1. There are 14 residues in the CDR3. Germline CDR1 SGHNT, CDR2 YENEEA. General study findings and limits: Averaged across samples, CD8+ T cells carried more expanded clones than CD4+ did.

The TCR originated in an adult with an advanced solid tumor such as melanoma, head and neck, liver or kidney cancer. The specimen was CD4+ or CD8+ T cells sorted from blood, collected in a trial of the OX40 agonist ivuxolimab. This rearrangement joins TRBV11-3 to TRBJ1-1; 7 positions match TRBD1. CDR3 in DNA: TGTGCCAGCAGCTTACAGGGGGGGAACACTGAAGCTTTCTTT. This codes for CASSLQGGNTEAFF. Full variable domain (outside the CDR3, taken from reference TRBV11-3 and TRBJ1-1): EAGVVQSPRYKIIEKKQPVAFWCNPISGHNTLYWYLQNLGQGPELLIRYENEEAVDDSQLPKDRFSAERLKGVDSTLKIQPAELGDSAVYLCASSLQGGNTEAFFGQGTRLTVV.